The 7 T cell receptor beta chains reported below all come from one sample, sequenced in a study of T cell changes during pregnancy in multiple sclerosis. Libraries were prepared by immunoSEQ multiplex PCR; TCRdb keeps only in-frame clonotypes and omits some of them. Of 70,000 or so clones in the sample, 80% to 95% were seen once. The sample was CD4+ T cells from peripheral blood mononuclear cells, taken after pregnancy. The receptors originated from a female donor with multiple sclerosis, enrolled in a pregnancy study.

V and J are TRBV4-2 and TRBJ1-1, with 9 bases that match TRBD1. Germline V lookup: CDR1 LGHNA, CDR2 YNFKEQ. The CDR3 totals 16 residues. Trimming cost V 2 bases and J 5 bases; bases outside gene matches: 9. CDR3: CASSQSSRTGVTEAFF. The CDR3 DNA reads TGTGCCAGCAGCCAATCGTCTCGGACAGGGGTTACTGAAGCTTTCTTT.

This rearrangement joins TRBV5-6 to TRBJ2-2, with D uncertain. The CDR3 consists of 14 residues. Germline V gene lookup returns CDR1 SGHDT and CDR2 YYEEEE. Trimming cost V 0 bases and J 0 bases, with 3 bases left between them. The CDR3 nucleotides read TGTGCCAGCAGCTTGGGAGCGAACACCGGGGAGCTGTTTTTT. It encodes CASSLGANTGELFF.

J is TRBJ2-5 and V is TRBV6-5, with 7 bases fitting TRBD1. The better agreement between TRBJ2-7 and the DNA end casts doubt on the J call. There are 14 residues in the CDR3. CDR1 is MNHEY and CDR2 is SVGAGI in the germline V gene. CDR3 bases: TGTGCCAGCAGTTACGACAGGGAAGAATACGAGCAGTACTTC. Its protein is CASSYDREEYEQYF.

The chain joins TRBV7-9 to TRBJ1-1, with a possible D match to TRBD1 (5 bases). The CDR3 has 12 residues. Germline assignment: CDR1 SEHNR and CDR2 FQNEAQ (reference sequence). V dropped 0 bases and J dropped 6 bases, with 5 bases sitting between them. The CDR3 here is CASSLAGAEAFF. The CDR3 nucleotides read TGTGCCAGCAGCTTAGCAGGGGCTGAAGCTTTCTTT.

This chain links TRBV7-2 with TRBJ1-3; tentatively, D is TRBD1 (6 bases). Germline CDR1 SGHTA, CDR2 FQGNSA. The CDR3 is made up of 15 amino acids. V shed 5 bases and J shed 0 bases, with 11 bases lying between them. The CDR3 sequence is CASSPDSLSGNTIYF. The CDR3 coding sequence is TGTGCCAGCAGCCCGGACAGCCTCTCTGGAAACACCATATATTTT.

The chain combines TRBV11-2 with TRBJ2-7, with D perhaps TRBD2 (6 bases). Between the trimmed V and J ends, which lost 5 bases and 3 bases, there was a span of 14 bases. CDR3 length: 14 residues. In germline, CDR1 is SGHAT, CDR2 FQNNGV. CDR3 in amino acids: CASSPGGKIYEQYF. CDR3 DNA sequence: TGTGCCAGCAGCCCCGGGGGAAAGATCTACGAGCAGTACTTC. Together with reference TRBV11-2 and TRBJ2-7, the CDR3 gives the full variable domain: EAGVAQSPRYKIIEKRQSVAFWCNPISGHATLYWYQQILGQGPKLLIQFQNNGVVDDSQLPKDRFSAERLKGVDSTLKIQPAKLEDSAVYLCASSPGGKIYEQYFGPGTRLTVT.

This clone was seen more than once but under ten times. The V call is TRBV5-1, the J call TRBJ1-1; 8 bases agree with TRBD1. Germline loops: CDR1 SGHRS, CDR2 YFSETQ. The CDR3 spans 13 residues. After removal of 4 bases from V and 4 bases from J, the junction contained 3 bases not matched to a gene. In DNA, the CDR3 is TGCGCCAGCAGCCTAACAGGGGGCACTGAAGCTTTCTTT. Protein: CASSLTGGTEAFF.